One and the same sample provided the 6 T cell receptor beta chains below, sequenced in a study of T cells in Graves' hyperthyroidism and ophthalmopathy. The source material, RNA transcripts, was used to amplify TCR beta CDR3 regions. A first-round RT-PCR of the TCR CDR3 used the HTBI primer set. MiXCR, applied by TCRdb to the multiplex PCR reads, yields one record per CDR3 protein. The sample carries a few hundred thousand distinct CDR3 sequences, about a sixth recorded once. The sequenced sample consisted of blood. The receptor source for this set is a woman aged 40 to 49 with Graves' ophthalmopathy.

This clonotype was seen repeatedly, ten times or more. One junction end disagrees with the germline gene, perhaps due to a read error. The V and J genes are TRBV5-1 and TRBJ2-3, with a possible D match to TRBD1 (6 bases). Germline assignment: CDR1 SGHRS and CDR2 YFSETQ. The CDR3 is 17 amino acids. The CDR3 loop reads CASSYRAYRAGTDTQYF. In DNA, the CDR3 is TGTGCCAGCAGCTACCGGGCCTACAGGGCCGGCACAGATACGCAGTATTTT.

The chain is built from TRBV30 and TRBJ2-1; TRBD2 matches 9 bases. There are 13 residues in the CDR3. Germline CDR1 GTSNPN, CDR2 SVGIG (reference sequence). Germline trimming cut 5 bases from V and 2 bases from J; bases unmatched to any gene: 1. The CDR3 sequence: CAWGLAPYNEQFF. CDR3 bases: TGTGCCTGGGGACTAGCGCCCTACAATGAGCAGTTCTTC.

CDR3 nucleotide sequence: TGTGCCAGCAGCTATGACAGGGTTCTCGCCGGGGAGCTGTTTTTT. Protein sequence: CASSYDRVLAGELFF. The chain joins TRBV5-6 to TRBJ2-2; TRBD1 matches 7 bases. The CDR3 extends over 15 amino acids. Germline V gene lookup returns CDR1 SGHDT and CDR2 YYEEEE. V shed 3 bases and J 6 bases; nucleotides not matched to a gene: 8.

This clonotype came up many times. CDR3 amino acids: CASSPRQGLSEQYF. CDR3 bases: TGTGCCAGCAGCCCCCGACAGGGGCTCAGCGAGCAGTACTTC. V is TRBV3-1 and J is TRBJ2-7; 8 bases are a match to TRBD1. The CDR3 covers 14 residues. CDR1 and CDR2 from the germline V gene are LGHDT and YNNKEL (reference sequence). The V and J ends lost 4 bases and 6 bases, in that order; junction bases with no gene match: 8.

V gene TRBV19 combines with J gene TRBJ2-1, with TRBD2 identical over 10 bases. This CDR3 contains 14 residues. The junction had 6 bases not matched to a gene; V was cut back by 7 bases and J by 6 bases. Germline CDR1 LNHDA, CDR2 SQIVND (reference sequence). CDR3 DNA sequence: TGTGCCAGTACGATTCTAGCGGGGGTCAATGAGCAGTTCTTC. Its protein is CASTILAGVNEQFF.

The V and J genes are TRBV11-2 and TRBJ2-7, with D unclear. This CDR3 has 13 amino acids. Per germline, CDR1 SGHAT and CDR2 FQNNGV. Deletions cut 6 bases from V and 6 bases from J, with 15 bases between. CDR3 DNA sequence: TGTGCCAGCAGTTACTCGACCGTCGGCGAGCAGTACTTC. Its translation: CASSYSTVGEQYF.